Below, 27 T cell receptor beta chains from the same sample are listed, as sequenced in a study of blood T cell repertoires in COVID-19. Measured with immunoSEQ multiplex PCR; TCRdb has only the in-frame clones, and not every one. The top ten clones hold approximately 6.4% of a sample with roughly 70,000 clones, about 87% of them seen once. Sample: peripheral blood. The receptors come from a woman in her 70s with acute or convalescent COVID-19.

V gene TRBV24-1 combines with J gene TRBJ2-3; tentative D call: TRBD1 (7 bases). CDR1 and CDR2 from the germline V gene are KGHDR and SFDVKD. The CDR3 has 16 residues. Trimming left V 1 base short and J 5 bases short, with 15 bases between. The CDR3 DNA is TGTGCCACCAGTGATTTCGGGGGACAGAGCCGAGATACGCAGTATTTT. Translation gives CATSDFGGQSRDTQYF.

This chain joins TRBV28 and TRBJ2-3; 9 positions agree with TRBD2. The V gene end was trimmed by 2 bases and the J gene end by 4 bases; junction bases not matched to a gene: 4. The CDR3 is 15 residues long. Germline CDR1 MDHEN, CDR2 SYDVKM. The CDR3 loop reads CASSLRAGGADTQYF. Written as DNA, the CDR3 is TGTGCCAGCAGTTTAAGAGCGGGAGGCGCAGATACGCAGTATTTT.

V usage is TRBV19 and J usage is TRBJ2-7; D is perhaps TRBD1 (8 bases). The V end was cut by 4 bases, the J end by 6 bases, with 19 bases between. Germline-derived CDR1 and CDR2 are LNHDA and SQIVND (reference sequence). The CDR3 is 15 amino acids. Here the CDR3 DNA reads TGTGCCAGTAGTACGGGGGCGACAGGGGAGGGCGAGCAGTACTTC. Translating gives CASSTGATGEGEQYF.

V usage is TRBV6-5 and J usage is TRBJ1-5; 7 nucleotides line up with TRBD1. Germline V gene data show CDR1 as MNHEY and CDR2 as SVGAGI. This CDR3 is built from 13 residues. The V segment lost 6 bases and the J segment 5 bases; nucleotides outside the gene matches: 4. Here the CDR3 reads CASSRGVDQPQHF. CDR3 bases: TGTGCCAGCAGCAGGGGGGTAGATCAGCCCCAGCATTTT.

This clone was counted between two and nine times. The chain combines TRBV28 with TRBJ1-5; D unresolved. CDR3 length: 11 residues. Per germline, CDR1 MDHEN and CDR2 SYDVKM. The germline V and J ends were trimmed by 2 bases and 9 bases, with 5 bases remaining between them. In nucleotides, the CDR3 is TGTGCCAGCAGTTTAAACAGGCCCCAGCATTTT. Translation: CASSLNRPQHF.

This clone was seen once. The DNA of the CDR3 is TGTGCCAGCAGCCCCGGGGCGAGGGGGCGCGGAGTAAATGAAAAACTGTTTTTT. Protein: CASSPGARGRGVNEKLFF. The chain couples TRBV7-2 to TRBJ1-4, with 7 positions matching TRBD1. After removal of 5 bases from V and 5 bases from J, the junction contained 17 bases not matched to a gene. Looked up from germline, CDR1 is SGHTA and CDR2 is FQGNSA. This CDR3 is 18 amino acids long.

The CDR3 region is CAITPTSGAPSYNEQFF. CDR3 nucleotide sequence: TGTGCCATCACCCCGACTAGCGGAGCCCCCTCCTACAATGAGCAGTTCTTC. The chain joins TRBV10-3 to TRBJ2-1, with 9 nucleotides matching TRBD2. J was trimmed by 0 bases and V by 7 bases; bases with no gene match: 10. CDR3 length equals 17 residues. The V gene's germline CDR1 is ENHRY and CDR2 SYGVKD.

This chain connects TRBV5-1 to TRBJ1-2; D is unresolved. The germline gives CDR1 SGHRS, CDR2 YFSETQ. The CDR3 totals 15 residues. Trimming stripped 0 bases from V and 8 bases from J, with 17 bases between. CDR3 sequence reads: CASSLAGGSTKGYTF. The CDR3, as DNA: TGCGCCAGCAGCTTGGCCGGAGGGTCTACGAAGGGCTACACCTTC.

The chain employs TRBV21-1 and TRBJ1-2; the DNA was not compared with TRBD1, the D call given in the table. TRBV21-1 is annotated as a pseudogene. The CDR3 consists of 15 residues. Here the CDR3 reads CASSIRTGKAYGYTF. The CDR3 DNA sequence: TGTGCCAGCAGCATTCGGACAGGGAAGGCCTATGGCTACACCTTC.

This clone occurred once. The chain has TRBV6-1 and TRBJ1-5, with TRBD1 identical over 11 bases. The CDR3 is 16 amino acids. V lost 3 bases, J lost 5 bases, and 6 bases stayed unmatched. Germline V CDR1 and CDR2: MNHNS, SASEGT. This CDR3 reads CASSDRTGGYDQPQHF. The DNA for the CDR3 is TGTGCCAGCAGTGACAGGACAGGGGGCTACGATCAGCCCCAGCATTTT.

The chain employs TRBV6-5 and TRBJ2-1; 13 bases match TRBD2. J gave up 8 bases and V 6 bases, and 7 bases lay outside the gene matches. From germline, CDR1 is MNHEY and CDR2 SVGAGI. This CDR3 region has 15 residues. CDR3 DNA: TGTGCCAGCAGCCGCTGGACTAGCGGGAGCGATGAGCAGTTCTTC. This codes for CASSRWTSGSDEQFF.

The J gene is TRBJ1-2, the V gene TRBV5-1; 9 nucleotides align to TRBD1. Germline V lookup: CDR1 SGHRS, CDR2 YFSETQ. The CDR3 is 15 amino acids. V shed 2 bases, J shed 2 bases, and the junction held 4 bases outside the gene matches. CDR3 region: CASSLGDRENYGYTF. CDR3 nucleotides: TGCGCCAGCAGCTTAGGGGACAGGGAGAACTATGGCTACACCTTC.

This sequence joins TRBV28 and TRBJ1-1; 9 bases match TRBD1. The germline CDR1 and CDR2 sequences are MDHEN and SYDVKM. V was pared by 6 bases and J by 7 bases, with 12 bases of the junction left unmatched. CDR3 length: 15 amino acids. CDR3 nucleotides: TGTGCCAGCAGCCCAAACTCGCCGGGACAGGGTGAAGCTTTCTTT. Translated: CASSPNSPGQGEAFF.

The chain uses TRBV18 and TRBJ1-1; 9 bases are a match to TRBD1. This CDR3 comprises 18 residues. Germline CDR1 is KGHSH and CDR2 is LQKENI. V lost 3 bases, J lost 1 base, and 12 bases stayed unmatched. The CDR3 region is CASSPTGTGISGNTEAFF. As DNA, the CDR3 is TGTGCCAGCTCACCTACCGGGACAGGGATAAGTGGGAACACTGAAGCTTTCTTT.

The genes are TRBV18 and TRBJ1-1; 7 nucleotides line up with TRBD1. This CDR3 region has 17 residues. The V segment lost 2 bases and the J segment 0 bases; nucleotides outside the gene matches: 9. Germline values: CDR1 KGHSH, CDR2 LQKENI. CDR3 DNA sequence: TGTGCCAGCTCACCAGCTATGGGACAGCTTATGAACACTGAAGCTTTCTTT. It translates to CASSPAMGQLMNTEAFF.

This clone was recorded a few times. The chain carries TRBV27 and TRBJ1-2; a possible D gene is TRBD1 (5 bases). Germline CDR1 and CDR2: MNHEY and SMNVEV (reference sequence). There are 13 residues in the CDR3. With 2 bases removed from V and 8 bases from J, the gap between germline ends came to 12 bases. In DNA form, the CDR3 reads TGTGCCAGCAGTTTAGGGGCCAGGGCGGGCTACACCTTC. It is translated as CASSLGARAGYTF.

The V call is TRBV27, the J call TRBJ1-1, with 7 bases fitting TRBD1. The CDR3 totals 15 residues. V was pared by 6 bases and J by 1 base, with 8 bases of the junction left unmatched. Per germline, CDR1 MNHEY and CDR2 SMNVEV (reference sequence). The CDR3 DNA reads as TGTGCCAGCAGGGAAAGGGGGCTCTCGAACACTGAAGCTTTCTTT. Amino acid sequence: CASRERGLSNTEAFF.

V gene TRBV7-2 combines with J gene TRBJ2-1, with 8 bases fitting TRBD2. The V gene end was trimmed by 4 bases and the J gene end by 2 bases; junction bases not matched to a gene: 7. This CDR3 is built from 16 residues. Germline-derived CDR1 and CDR2 are SGHTA and FQGNSA. The CDR3 sequence is CASSSVGTSTYNEQFF. DNA for the CDR3: TGTGCCAGCAGCTCCGTGGGGACTAGTACCTACAATGAGCAGTTCTTC.

This sequence joins TRBV27 and TRBJ2-2, with unresolved D. In germline, CDR1 is MNHEY, CDR2 SMNVEV (reference sequence). The V and J ends lost 4 bases and 5 bases respectively, with 11 bases between them. The CDR3 is 14 amino acids. CDR3 nucleotides: TGTGCCAGCAGTTCGGGTAAGTTAACCGGGGAGCTGTTTTTT. The encoded protein is CASSSGKLTGELFF.

The chain has TRBV6-1 and TRBJ1-4; TRBD1 matches 7 bases. J gave up 8 bases and V 0 bases, and 15 bases lay outside the gene matches. CDR3 length equals 18 residues. In germline, CDR1 is MNHNS, CDR2 SASEGT. Here the CDR3 reads CASSEAGFRQGRSEKLFF. CDR3 in DNA: TGTGCCAGCAGTGAAGCCGGTTTCCGACAGGGACGAAGCGAAAAACTGTTTTTT.

V gene TRBV12-5 combines with J gene TRBJ1-2, with no clear D. Germline assignment: CDR1 LGHNT and CDR2 FRNRAP. The V end was cut by 1 base, the J end by 7 bases, with 25 bases between. This CDR3 contains 18 residues. CDR3 nucleotide sequence: TGTGCTAGTGGTTTGGAAATATTGGCCGGGGAGGTAGAAGTTGGCTACACCTTC. Translated, it gives CASGLEILAGEVEVGYTF.

The chain recombines TRBV6-5 with TRBJ1-1, with D perhaps matching TRBD1 (6 bases). The germline CDR1 and CDR2 sequences are MNHEY and SVGAGI. CDR3 length: 15 amino acids. V was pared by 8 bases and J by 4 bases, with 20 bases between. The CDR3 here is CASGEWDTGGTEAFF. In nucleotides, the CDR3 is TGTGCCAGCGGGGAGTGGGACACGGGGGGCACTGAAGCTTTCTTT.

This clone was detected once. V and J are TRBV5-6 and TRBJ1-1, with 7 bases fitting TRBD1. V gave up 4 bases and J gave up 1 base; unmatched junction bases: 4. From germline, CDR1 is SGHDT and CDR2 YYEEEE. CDR3 size: 14 residues. DNA for the CDR3: TGTGCCAGCAGCCGGGACAGAAAGAACACTGAAGCTTTCTTT. It translates to CASSRDRKNTEAFF.

The J gene is TRBJ2-5, the V gene TRBV5-4; weak D call: TRBD2 (6 bases). The germline V gene has CDR1 SGHNT and CDR2 YYREEE (reference sequence). Trimming shortened V by 3 bases and J by 3 bases, and 6 bases separated the two germline ends. The CDR3 contains 12 residues. CDR3 region: CASSSGEETQYF. DNA of the CDR3: TGTGCCAGCAGCTCGGGGGAAGAGACCCAGTACTTC.

J is TRBJ2-2 and V is TRBV9, with TRBD2 as a possible D gene (5 bases). CDR1 and CDR2 (germline): SGDLS, YYNGEE. This CDR3 comprises 15 residues. With 4 bases removed from V and 5 bases from J, the gap between germline ends came to 15 bases. In DNA form, the CDR3 reads TGTGCCAGCAGCCCCCAGACTGGCGGGACCGGGGAGCTGTTTTTT. As protein: CASSPQTGGTGELFF.

The V and J genes are TRBV24-1 and TRBJ2-1, with 10 bases that match TRBD1. This CDR3 is 12 amino acids long. Germline CDR1 is KGHDR and CDR2 is SFDVKD. Unmatched junction bases numbered 5, after V lost 4 bases and J lost 15 bases. The CDR3 region is CATSEPGQGLFF. The CDR3, as DNA: TGTGCCACCAGTGAGCCGGGACAGGGGTTGTTCTTC.

CDR3 region: CASSLFTGWRTNYGYTF. In nucleotides, the CDR3 is TGTGCCAGCAGCTTGTTTACGGGGTGGAGAACTAACTATGGCTACACCTTC. The chain links TRBV5-4 to TRBJ1-2; D not resolved. The germline CDR1 and CDR2 sequences are SGHNT and YYREEE (reference sequence). V lost 1 base and J lost 0, with 16 bases in between. This CDR3 spans 17 amino acids.